A selection of T cell receptor beta chains follows, all from one sample in a study of blood T cell repertoires in COVID-19. Sequencing used immunoSEQ multiplex PCR; TCRdb keeps in-frame clones, though not all of them. Here the sample spans some 240,000 clones, 65% to 90% being singletons. What was sequenced was peripheral blood. The source of these receptors is a woman aged 40 to 50 who had recovered from COVID-19. CDR3s include the opening cysteine and the closing phenylalanine or tryptophan. The D gene is left open where the match is weak. Clone size appears in some rows only: once, few, many, or a class for an expanded clone.

TRBJ1-5	-	TRBV18	few	15	TGTGCCAGCTCACCACGTCGGGCCGCGGGTCAGCCCCAGCATTTT	CASSPRRAAGQPQHF
TRBJ1-1	TRBD1	TRBV6-1	-	13	TGTGCCAGCAGTGAGCCCGGACAGGGAGAAGCTTTCTTT	CASSEPGQGEAFF
TRBJ2-2	TRBD2	TRBV24-1	-	16	TGTGCCACCAGTGTAAGCGGGGGGCAGAACACCGGGGAGCTGTTTTTT	CATSVSGGQNTGELFF
TRBJ2-6	-	TRBV9	-	15	TGTGCCAGCAGCGTAGCCGGGTCTGGGGCCAACGTCCTGACTTTC	CASSVAGSGANVLTF
TRBJ2-7	TRBD1	TRBV7-9	-	17	TGTGCCAGCAGCCCTCACTTTGGACAGGGGCTCTCCTACGAGCAGTACTTC	CASSPHFGQGLSYEQYF
TRBJ1-1	-	TRBV18	-	13	TGTGCCAGCTCCTTCGACGGAGGCACTGAAGCTTTCTTT	CASSFDGGTEAFF
TRBJ1-4	-	TRBV6-6	-	15	TGTGCCAGCAGGTCAACCTCAGGGGCAAATGAAAAACTGTTTTTT	CASRSTSGANEKLFF
TRBJ2-1	-	TRBV6-5	-	15	TGTGCCAGCAGCCTCTTTCAGGAAAGCTACAATGAGCAGTTCTTC	CASSLFQESYNEQFF
TRBJ1-1	TRBD1	TRBV7-2	once	15	TGTGCCAGCAGCTTAGGAGGGACAGGGGGCGCTGAAGCTTTCTTT	CASSLGGTGGAEAFF
TRBJ2-7	TRBD2	TRBV19	once	13	TGTGCCAGTAGTAGCTCCCCTAGCGGCGAGCAGTACTTC	CASSSSPSGEQYF
TRBJ1-4	-	TRBV14	-	14	TGTGCCAGCAGCCATCGGGGTGGAGGAGAAAAACTGTTTTTT	CASSHRGGGEKLFF
TRBJ2-3	TRBD2	TRBV27	-	14	TGTGCCAGCAGATCCCCGACTAGCACGGATACGCAGTATTTT	CASRSPTSTDTQYF
TRBJ2-1	TRBD2	TRBV10-1	-	13	TGCGCCAGCCGGAGCGGGGGCTTCAATGAGCAGTTCTTC	CASRSGGFNEQFF
TRBJ2-5	-	TRBV6-5	-	14	TGTGCCAGCAGTCCCGGGACATCCCAAGAGACCCAGTACTTC	CASSPGTSQETQYF
TRBJ1-2	-	TRBV19	-	13	TGTGCCAGTATAAACAGGGTATCGGGTGGCTACACCTTC	CASINRVSGGYTF
TRBJ1-2	-	TRBV2	-	12	TGTGCCAGCAGTGAGACGGGCTATGGCTACACCTTC	CASSETGYGYTF
TRBJ2-5	-	TRBV28	few	14	TGTGCCAGCAGTTTATTAGGGGCAGGGCAGACCCAGTACTTC	CASSLLGAGQTQYF
TRBJ2-7	-	TRBV30	-	11	TGTGCCTGGAAACGTAGGAGCGAGCAGTACTTC	CAWKRRSEQYF
TRBJ2-1	-	TRBV7-3	-	16	TGTGCCAGCAGCTTTGTCGGGACAAGCTCCTACAATGAGCAGTTCTTC	CASSFVGTSSYNEQFF
TRBJ2-4	TRBD2	TRBV10-2	-	14	TGCGCCAGCGGGGAGGGCGGGGTGGATAACATTCAGTACTTC	CASGEGGVDNIQYF
TRBJ1-5	TRBD1	TRBV28	-	16	TGTGCCAGCAGTTTCCCGACAGGGGCGGGTCATCAGCCCCAGCATTTT	CASSFPTGAGHQPQHF
TRBJ2-3	TRBD1	TRBV10-1	-	16	TGCGCCAGCAGTGAGTCCCGGACAGGGAGCACAGATACGCAGTATTTT	CASSESRTGSTDTQYF
TRBJ1-2	-	TRBV18	-	14	TGTGCCAGCTCACCCCTCGACGAGGGAGACGGCTACACCTTC	CASSPLDEGDGYTF
TRBJ1-3	TRBD1	TRBV5-1	-	16	TGCGCCAGCAGCTCAGAGGGACAGGGGACTGGAAACACCATATATTTT	CASSSEGQGTGNTIYF
TRBJ1-1	-	TRBV7-3	-	13	TGTGCCAGCAGCTTAACTCGTGGAGCTGAAGCTTTCTTT	CASSLTRGAEAFF
TRBJ2-1	TRBD1	TRBV7-2	-	15	TGTGCCAGCAGCCGTATGACAGGGGCCGACAATGAGCAGTTCTTC	CASSRMTGADNEQFF
TRBJ2-3	TRBD2	TRBV28	-	15	TGTGTCACCCGGGAGCGGGGGCGGATGACGGATACGCAGTATTTT	CVTRERGRMTDTQYF
TRBJ2-3	-	TRBV28	-	14	TGTGCCAGCAGTTCCCCGGAGGGCACAGATACGCAGTATTTT	CASSSPEGTDTQYF
TRBJ2-3	-	TRBV6-6	-	16	TGTGCCAGCAGTTCGAAACAGGGTGTTCGGCCAGATACGCAGTATTTT	CASSSKQGVRPDTQYF
TRBJ2-5	TRBD2	TRBV19	once	17	TGTGCCAGTAGTACATCCAGGGGACTAGCGGGGTTGGAGACCCAGTACTTC	CASSTSRGLAGLETQYF
TRBJ2-2	-	TRBV7-3	-	14	TGTGCCAGCAGCGCGGGCGCAAACACCGGGGAGCTGTTTTTT	CASSAGANTGELFF
TRBJ2-7	TRBD2	TRBV18	-	17	TGTGCCAGCTCACCGCGCGGTATAGCGGGGGGGCCCTACGAGCAGTACTTC	CASSPRGIAGGPYEQYF
TRBJ2-1	-	TRBV5-1	-	15	TGCGCCAGCAGCTCGCAGGGTGCTGACTACAATGAGCAGTTCTTC	CASSSQGADYNEQFF
TRBJ1-1	-	TRBV3-1/TRBV3-2	-	15	TGTGCCAGCAGCCAAACAGGCTTCATGAACACTGAAGCTTTCTTT	CASSQTGFMNTEAFF